The rows below give T cell receptor beta chains drawn from one sample of a study of CD8 T cells in Susac syndrome. TCRdb called the immunoSEQ multiplex PCR reads again in MiXCR, with one record for every CDR3 protein. Among approximately 230,000 distinct CDR3 sequences listed, 85% to 95% were seen once. Sample: CD4+ T cells from PBMCs. These receptors originate from a human donor with multiple sclerosis. The CDR3 runs from the conserved cysteine through the conserved F or W. D genes are given only for firm matches. Where a row states a size, it is once, few, many or the class of an expanded clone; other rows omit it.

J,D,length,V,size,CDR3,DNA
TRBJ2-1,TRBD2,14,TRBV7-2,once,CASSPGGSVYEQFF,TGTGCCAGCAGCCCCGGCGGGAGTGTCTATGAGCAGTTCTTC
TRBJ1-1,TRBD1,14,TRBV20-1,NA,CSATPPGGMTEAFF,TGCAGTGCCACCCCCCCAGGGGGTATGACTGAAGCTTTCTTT
TRBJ1-1,TRBD1,13,TRBV7-2,NA,CASSQGEYTEAFF,TGTGCCAGCAGCCAGGGGGAGTACACTGAAGCTTTCTTT
TRBJ1-2,NA,12,TRBV30,NA,CASTAGAYGYTF,TGTGCCTCCACCGCCGGGGCCTATGGCTACACCTTC
TRBJ1-2,NA,14,TRBV6-2/TRBV6-3,few,CASSSSPPNYGYTF,TGTGCCAGCAGTTCCAGCCCTCCTAACTATGGCTACACCTTC
TRBJ2-1,NA,12,TRBV3-1,NA,CASSQGDREQFF,TGTGCCAGCAGCCAAGGAGATAGGGAGCAGTTCTTC
TRBJ2-2,NA,18,TRBV12-3/TRBV12-4,NA,CASSLSVLGAGGTGELFF,TGTGCCAGCAGTTTATCCGTATTGGGGGCCGGGGGCACCGGGGAGCTGTTTTTT
TRBJ1-4,NA,15,TRBV27,NA,CASSLSNSRWEKLFF,TGTGCCAGCAGTTTATCGAATTCCCGATGGGAAAAACTGTTTTTT
TRBJ2-5,TRBD1,13,TRBV19,few,CASSQGAGETQYF,TGTGCCAGTAGTCAGGGGGCCGGGGAGACCCAGTACTTC
TRBJ2-6,NA,16,TRBV24-1,NA,CAPRAHGFGGANVLTF,TGTGCCCCCCGGGCCCACGGTTTTGGTGGGGCCAACGTCCTGACTTTC
TRBJ1-2,NA,14,TRBV5-1,once,CASSLGGSRNGYTF,TGCGCCAGCAGCTTGGGTGGGTCGAGGAATGGCTACACCTTC
TRBJ1-1,NA,13,TRBV4-1,NA,CASSKGGRTEAFF,TGCGCCAGCAGCAAGGGGGGGAGGACTGAAGCTTTCTTT
TRBJ1-6,NA,18,TRBV7-8,NA,CASSLARPSSSYNSPLHF,TGTGCCAGCAGCTTAGCGCGGCCGTCGAGCTCCTATAATTCACCCCTCCACTTT
TRBJ2-5,TRBD1,13,TRBV30,NA,CAWGPDRVETQYF,TGTGCCTGGGGACCGGACAGGGTAGAGACCCAGTACTTC
TRBJ1-5,NA,17,TRBV28,NA,CASSFGIGDRGNQPQHF,TGTGCCAGCAGTTTTGGTATCGGGGATAGGGGCAATCAGCCCCAACATTTT
TRBJ1-1,NA,15,TRBV19,NA,CASSISMAENTEAFF,TGTGCCAGTAGTATATCGATGGCGGAAAACACTGAAGCTTTCTTT
TRBJ2-5,TRBD2,12,TRBV7-9,NA,CASSPGLAERNF,TGTGCCAGCAGCCCAGGACTAGCCGAGCGGAACTTC
TRBJ1-5,TRBD1,16,TRBV12-3/TRBV12-4,NA,CASRGGQGSTNQPQHF,TGTGCCAGCAGAGGGGGCCAGGGATCCACAAATCAGCCCCAGCATTTT
TRBJ1-2,NA,16,TRBV20-1,NA,CSARPVDWGGNYGYTF,TGCAGTGCCAGGCCGGTCGATTGGGGGGGAAACTATGGCTACACCTTC
TRBJ2-1,NA,12,TRBV4-2,NA,CASSQPGNEQFF,TGTGCCAGCAGCCAACCAGGGAATGAGCAGTTCTTC
TRBJ2-5,TRBD1,15,TRBV19,few,CASSMSGTGGETQYF,TGTGCCAGTAGTATGTCCGGGACAGGGGGGGAGACCCAGTACTTC
TRBJ1-1,NA,15,TRBV5-1,NA,CASSPDGGADTEAFF,TGCGCCAGCAGCCCCGACGGGGGTGCGGACACTGAAGCTTTCTTT
TRBJ2-6,TRBD1,17,TRBV4-1,once,CASSDRDRDPGANVLTF,TGCGCCAGCAGCGACCGGGACAGGGACCCTGGGGCCAACGTCCTGACTTTC
TRBJ2-5,NA,15,TRBV3-1,NA,CASSPTGTGKETQYF,TGTGCCAGCAGCCCAACAGGGACGGGAAAAGAGACCCAGTACTTC
TRBJ2-2,NA,13,TRBV24-1,NA,CATGTRAGGELFF,TGTGCCACCGGGACCAGGGCCGGCGGGGAGCTGTTTTTT
TRBJ1-5,TRBD1,13,TRBV19,few,CASSRDRNQPQHF,TGTGCCAGTAGCCGGGACAGGAATCAGCCCCAGCATTTT
TRBJ2-2,NA,15,TRBV24-1,NA,CATGGTESVTGELFF,TGTGCCACCGGCGGGACGGAGAGCGTCACCGGGGAGCTGTTTTTT
TRBJ2-5,TRBD2,15,TRBV15,NA,CATSREAGALETQYF,TGTGCCACCAGCAGAGAAGCGGGAGCTCTAGAGACCCAGTACTTC
TRBJ2-4,TRBD2,16,TRBV7-9,once,CASSAGLAGNKNIQYF,TGTGCCAGCAGCGCGGGACTAGCGGGGAACAAAAACATTCAGTACTTC
TRBJ1-1,TRBD1,19,TRBV4-1,NA,CASSQVPIRDRALNTEAFF,TGCGCCAGCAGCCAAGTGCCCATCCGGGACAGGGCCCTCAACACTGAAGCTTTCTTT
TRBJ1-2,TRBD1,15,TRBV14,NA,CASSLPGQSNYGYTF,TGTGCCAGCAGCCTACCGGGACAGAGCAACTATGGCTACACCTTC
TRBJ1-2,NA,14,TRBV15,NA,CATSRGTPRGGYTF,TGTGCCACCAGCAGAGGGACCCCACGGGGGGGCTACACCTTC
TRBJ2-2,NA,14,TRBV12-3/TRBV12-4,NA,CASSFQGNTGELFF,TGTGCCAGCAGTTTTCAGGGAAACACCGGGGAGCTGTTTTTT
TRBJ2-2,TRBD1,17,TRBV10-3,NA,CAISESGTGRNTGELFF,TGTGCCATCAGTGAGTCGGGGACAGGGAGGAACACCGGGGAGCTGTTTTTT
TRBJ1-5,NA,15,TRBV6-2/TRBV6-3,NA,CASSWSGPGNQPQHF,TGTGCCAGCAGTTGGTCGGGCCCAGGCAATCAGCCCCAGCATTTT
TRBJ2-3,TRBD2,19,TRBV19,NA,CASSILGGRTAWGLDTQYF,TGTGCCAGTAGTATATTAGGCGGGAGGACTGCATGGGGGCTGGATACGCAGTATTTT
TRBJ2-7,TRBD1,15,TRBV6-1,NA,CASIGVQGAGYEQYF,TGTGCCAGCATTGGGGTACAGGGGGCCGGTTACGAGCAGTACTTC
TRBJ1-2,TRBD1,16,TRBV19,NA,CASSSLGDRAQYGYTF,TGTGCCAGTAGTAGTCTAGGGGACAGGGCGCAGTATGGCTACACCTTC
TRBJ2-1,TRBD2,16,TRBV6-2/TRBV6-3,NA,CASRRQGTSGSSGQFF,TGTGCCAGCAGGCGACAGGGGACTAGCGGGAGTAGTGGTCAGTTCTTC
TRBJ1-5,NA,15,TRBV15,NA,CATSRDGQTGQPQHF,TGTGCCACCAGCAGAGATGGACAGACGGGTCAGCCCCAGCATTTT
TRBJ2-7,TRBD1,12,TRBV20-1,NA,CSSRTGAYEQYF,TGCAGTTCTCGGACAGGGGCCTACGAGCAGTACTTC
TRBJ2-4,NA,12,TRBV2,NA,CASSLETDIQYF,TGTGCCAGCAGTCTAGAAACGGACATTCAGTACTTC
TRBJ2-5,NA,14,TRBV12-3/TRBV12-4,NA,CASSRRGTLPTQYF,TGTGCCAGCAGCCGGCGGGGTACCCTACCGACCCAGTACTTC
TRBJ2-2,NA,15,TRBV30,NA,CAWSVGLINTGELFF,TGTGCCTGGAGTGTAGGACTCATAAACACCGGGGAGCTGTTTTTT
TRBJ1-5,NA,12,TRBV3-1,NA,CASSQGSRPQHF,TGTGCCAGCAGCCAAGGGAGTCGGCCCCAGCATTTT
TRBJ2-7,NA,11,TRBV27,few,CASSYAYEQYF,TGTGCCAGCAGTTATGCCTACGAGCAGTACTTC